This T cell receptor beta chain was profiled in a study of early stage breast cancer tumors. Study background: ER+/PR+/HER2- status applied to about 75% of the 16 invasive breast tumors. General study points: In about 85% of the 16 patients, blood comparison separated tumor from normal breast.

As to this clone: No antigen is known for it.

V was shortened by 3 bases and J by 4 bases, with 13 bases between the two germline ends. CDR3 length equals 15 residues. Germline-derived CDR1 and CDR2 are MNHEY and SVGAGI. Profiled with immunoSEQ multiplex PCR; TCRdb holds only in-frame clones, not every one. The table includes 50,000 to 65,000 clones, more than 60% detected once. Sequencing was done on a sample of blood. This chain connects TRBV6-5 to TRBJ2-1; D not resolved. The TCR sequence derives from a person in their twenties or thirties with breast cancer. The DNA for the CDR3 is TGTGCCAGCAGTTATCATGGGTTCCTATACAATGAGCAGTTCTTC. Encoded protein: CASSYHGFLYNEQFF.